This TCR beta chain was sequenced during a study of CD8+ T cells in alopecia areata. Study-level information: Patients in the treated group were given tofacitinib by mouth, 5 to 10 mg twice a day.

In this sample, this clone turned up a few times. Its antigen remains unidentified. V shed 0 bases, J shed 6 bases, and the junction held 0 bases outside the gene matches. The germline gives CDR1 GTSNPN, CDR2 SVGIG (reference sequence). CDR3 length: 12 amino acids. Once RNA had been extracted, it was reverse transcribed into cDNA to act as the sequencing template. The method was immunoSEQ multiplex PCR; TCRdb's version includes in-frame clones alone and lacks a portion of them. The sample shows around 270,000 clones, about 62% of them seen only once. Study findings and constraints: In scalp, tofacitinib significantly decreased clonality and expanded CD8+ clones among the top 100.

Sample treatment: oral pan-JAK inhibitor, 5-10 mg twice daily. Lesional scalp punch biopsies and peripheral blood were collected from alopecia areata patients. CD4+ and CD8+ T cells were sorted from PBMCs. The rearrangement links TRBV30 to TRBJ1-2, with 8 bases that match TRBD1. The sample was CD4+ T cells sorted from blood, taken at week 24, from a patient treated with tofacitinib. The TCR originated in a human donor with alopecia areata. In DNA form, the CDR3 reads TGTGCCTGGAGTGTGGACAGGGATGGCTACACCTTC. Its translation is CAWSVDRDGYTF.